The 25 T cell receptor beta chains given below trace back to one sample, sequenced in a study of blood T cell repertoires in COVID-19 (dated by TCRdb to the early 2020s). Library generation was performed with the immunoSEQ multiplex PCR assay. In its TCRdb copy, this immuneACCESS table keeps in-frame sequences only and misses some clones. Where compared with another copy, unresolved V genes explain less than half of these, and the others have no known cause. This sample is represented by roughly 70,000 clones; over 75% of them were singletons. Clones ranked in the top ten supply over 3% of the sample. Sequencing used peripheral blood. These receptors were obtained from an older man with acute or convalescent COVID-19.

The chain couples TRBV5-4 to TRBJ1-4, with TRBD1 identical over 8 bases. This CDR3 has 15 amino acids. V was pared by 4 bases and J by 4 bases, with 6 bases of the junction left unmatched. Germline CDR1 reads SGHNT; CDR2 reads YYREEE (reference sequence). This CDR3 reads CASSGTGQGNEKLFF. Written as DNA, the CDR3 is TGTGCCAGCAGCGGAACTGGACAGGGTAATGAAAAACTGTTTTTT.

The chain carries TRBV4-2 and TRBJ1-1; D uncertain. The CDR3 has 15 amino acids. The V end lost 4 bases, the J end lost 4 bases, and 16 bases lay between the germline ends. The germline gives CDR1 LGHNA, CDR2 YNFKEQ. The DNA for the CDR3 is TGTGCCAGCAGCCCATCCGGGGTACGGGGCACTGAAGCTTTCTTT. This sequence encodes CASSPSGVRGTEAFF.

The chain is built from TRBV24-1 and TRBJ2-5; D is uncertain. This CDR3 has 13 residues. Trimming left V 5 bases short and J 4 bases short, with 10 bases between. Germline V CDR1 and CDR2: KGHDR, SFDVKD. CDR3 in amino acids: CATSGDSAETQYF. The DNA of the CDR3 is TGTGCCACCAGTGGCGACTCGGCAGAGACCCAGTACTTC.

This clone has a single count. The J gene is TRBJ2-3, the V gene TRBV25-1, with 8 bases fitting TRBD1. With V trimmed by 5 bases and J by 6 bases, 4 bases remained unmatched. The CDR3 is 13 residues long. The germline CDR1 and CDR2 sequences are MGHDK and SYGVNS. CDR3: CASSHRGKDTQYF. CDR3 sequence (DNA): TGTGCCAGCAGTCACAGGGGGAAGGATACGCAGTATTTT. Looking up the rest from reference TRBV25-1 and TRBJ2-3 gives the full variable domain: EADIYQTPRYLVIGTGKKITLECSQTMGHDKMYWYQQDPGMELHLIHYSYGVNSTEKGDLSSESTVSRIRTEHFPLTLESARPSHTSQYLCASSHRGKDTQYFGPGTRLTVL.

The chain carries TRBV28 and TRBJ1-4; 9 bases line up with TRBD1. Trimming took 5 bases from V and 7 from J; bases not matched to a gene: 8. Germline V gene sequence: CDR1 MDHEN, CDR2 SYDVKM. This CDR3 has 15 residues. CDR3 in amino acids: CASSPPTGGIEKLFF. CDR3 coding DNA: TGTGCCAGCAGTCCCCCGACAGGGGGAATTGAAAAACTGTTTTTT.

The chain links TRBV4-1 to TRBJ2-3; tentative D call: TRBD2 (5 bases). Trimming stripped 0 bases from V and 5 bases from J, with 15 bases between. The CDR3 spans 16 residues. The germline gives CDR1 MGHRA, CDR2 YSYEKL. The CDR3 reads CASSQEGAAEGDTQYF. Written as DNA, the CDR3 is TGCGCCAGCAGCCAAGAGGGAGCCGCCGAGGGAGATACGCAGTATTTT.

This chain joins TRBV28 and TRBJ2-7, with D perhaps TRBD1 (5 bases). CDR1 is MDHEN and CDR2 is SYDVKM in the germline V gene. The CDR3 totals 13 residues. Trimming stripped 6 bases from V and 4 bases from J, with 13 bases between. The CDR3 bases are TGTGCCAGCAGCCAACCTCCAGGGTACGAGCAGTACTTC. Protein product: CASSQPPGYEQYF.

V gene TRBV6-1 combines with J gene TRBJ1-2; D gene unclear. CDR1 and CDR2 (germline): MNHNS, SASEGT. The length of the CDR3 is 13 residues. V was shortened by 1 base and J by 1 base, with 4 bases between the two germline ends. CDR3 DNA: TGTGCCAGCAGTGAAGTCTTTAACTATGGCTACACCTTC. It specifies CASSEVFNYGYTF.

V gene TRBV27 combines with J gene TRBJ2-4; 11 bases match TRBD1. Germline CDR1 and CDR2: MNHEY and SMNVEV (reference sequence). V trimming: 0 bases; J trimming: 0 bases; junction bases outside the gene matches: 13. The CDR3 is 21 residues long. The CDR3 loop reads CASSLSTPGTGGSIAKNIQYF. The DNA for the CDR3 is TGTGCCAGCAGTTTATCGACTCCCGGGACAGGGGGGTCAATAGCCAAAAACATTCAGTACTTC.

The V gene is TRBV15, the J gene TRBJ2-3; 9 bases line up with TRBD2. The germline CDR1 and CDR2 sequences are LNHNV and YYDKDF (reference sequence). The CDR3 runs to 16 residues. Trimming at V came to 6 bases and at J to 0 bases, leaving 7 bases not matched to a gene. CDR3 loop: CATRAKRGVSTDTQYF. DNA of the CDR3: TGTGCCACCAGGGCCAAGCGGGGGGTAAGCACAGATACGCAGTATTTT.

The chain couples TRBV25-1 to TRBJ1-6; 8 nucleotides match TRBD1. The V gene end was trimmed by 2 bases and the J gene end by 2 bases; junction bases not matched to a gene: 2. This CDR3 spans 16 amino acids. Looked up from germline, CDR1 is MGHDK and CDR2 is SYGVNS. The CDR3 DNA follows: TGTGCCAGCAGTGAAGAGACAGGGGCCTATAATTCACCCCTCCACTTT. It encodes CASSEETGAYNSPLHF.

This chain connects TRBV28 to TRBJ2-1; perhaps TRBD1 as D (6 bases). V shed 5 bases and J shed 6 bases, with 11 bases lying between them. The CDR3 loop spans 13 amino acids. CDR1 and CDR2 (germline): MDHEN, SYDVKM. CDR3 sequence: CASSVTGSNEQFF. CDR3 in DNA: TGTGCCAGCAGTGTCACAGGGTCCAATGAGCAGTTCTTC.

The CDR3 sequence is CASSLTAITEAFF. The CDR3 coding sequence is TGCGCCAGCAGCCTGACAGCTATCACTGAAGCTTTCTTT. The chain joins TRBV5-1 to TRBJ1-1; weak D call: TRBD1 (5 bases). The V end was cut by 4 bases, the J end by 4 bases, with 11 bases between. The length of the CDR3 is 13 residues. Germline CDR1 SGHRS, CDR2 YFSETQ.

The V gene is TRBV6-2 or TRBV6-3, the J gene TRBJ1-4, with TRBD1 matching over 8 bases. Germline CDR1 MNHEY, CDR2 SVGEGT. J gave up 0 bases and V 5 bases, and 5 bases lay outside the gene matches. CDR3 size: 16 residues. CDR3 in DNA: TGTGCCAGCAGTATGGACAGGGAGGCAACTAATGAAAAACTGTTTTTT. As protein: CASSMDREATNEKLFF.

The chain uses TRBV9 and TRBJ2-3; 14 nucleotides line up with TRBD2. Germline values: CDR1 SGDLS, CDR2 YYNGEE. With 0 bases clipped from V and 2 bases from J, the junction kept 2 bases outside the gene matches. This CDR3 contains 17 residues. For the CDR3, the DNA is TGTGCCAGCAGCGTAGGACTAGCGGGGGGGGTCACAGATACGCAGTATTTT. This gives the protein CASSVGLAGGVTDTQYF.

This rearrangement joins TRBV27 to TRBJ1-3; D uncertain. This CDR3 comprises 15 residues. Germline V lookup: CDR1 MNHEY, CDR2 SMNVEV (reference sequence). V lost 5 bases and J lost 0, with 11 bases in between. The CDR3 nucleotides are TGTGCCAGCAGTGTTAGAGCCTACTCTGGAAACACCATATATTTT. Translating it yields CASSVRAYSGNTIYF.

J is TRBJ2-1 and V is TRBV29-1; D might be TRBD1 (5 bases). Germline loops: CDR1 SQVTM, CDR2 ANQGSEA. Trimming removed 1 base at V and 1 base at J, with 8 bases between. There are 14 residues in the CDR3. This chain's CDR3 is CSVEVRASYNEQFF. The CDR3 DNA follows: TGCAGCGTTGAAGTCAGGGCTTCCTACAATGAGCAGTTCTTC.

V and J are TRBV10-3 and TRBJ2-3, with a possible D match to TRBD1 (7 bases). The CDR3 contains 15 residues. Germline CDR1 ENHRY, CDR2 SYGVKD. Between the trimmed V and J ends, which lost 6 bases and 3 bases, there was a span of 16 bases. In DNA, the CDR3 is TGTGCCATCAGCCCAGGGGGACTCAAAACAGATACGCAGTATTTT. Translation: CAISPGGLKTDTQYF.

The V and J genes are TRBV7-2 and TRBJ2-5, with unresolved D. The CDR3 consists of 14 residues. CDR1 is SGHTA and CDR2 is FQGNSA in the germline V gene. Trimming cost V 1 base and J 2 bases, with 8 bases left between them. The CDR3 bases are TGTGCCAGCAGCTTAGTTACACCTCAAGAGACCCAGTACTTC. It yields the protein CASSLVTPQETQYF.

The chain recombines TRBV7-9 with TRBJ2-5; tentatively, D is TRBD2 (6 bases). Deletions cut 5 bases from V and 3 bases from J, with 13 bases between. The CDR3 consists of 14 residues. The germline CDR1 and CDR2 sequences are SEHNR and FQNEAQ (reference sequence). The CDR3 DNA follows: TGTGCCAGCAGCCTCGGGACTGCGAAAGAGACCCAGTACTTC. Amino acids: CASSLGTAKETQYF.

This sequence joins TRBV18 and TRBJ1-1, with D uncertain. V shed 1 base and J shed 1 base, with 13 bases lying between them. The germline V gene has CDR1 KGHSH and CDR2 LQKENI. The CDR3 runs 16 residues. CDR3 coding DNA: TGTGCCAGCTCACCACGAAGAGCGATGGAGAACACTGAAGCTTTCTTT. Amino acid sequence: CASSPRRAMENTEAFF.

The chain joins TRBV7-9 to TRBJ2-3; the match to TRBD1 covers 8 bases. J gave up 3 bases and V 5 bases, and 7 bases lay outside the gene matches. This CDR3 has 15 residues. Germline lookup yields CDR1 SEHNR and CDR2 FQNEAQ (reference sequence). This CDR3 is CASSLGTGLTDTQYF. The CDR3 coding sequence is TGTGCCAGCAGCCTTGGGACAGGATTAACAGATACGCAGTATTTT. Variable domain in full (rest from reference TRBV7-9 and TRBJ2-3): DTGVSQNPRHKITKRGQNVTFRCDPISEHNRLYWYRQTLGQGPEFLTYFQNEAQLEKSRLLSDRFSAERPKGSFSTLEIQRTEQGDSAMYLCASSLGTGLTDTQYFGPGTRLTVL.

In this sample, this clone turned up once. The chain couples TRBV3-1 (or the pseudogene TRBV3-2) to TRBJ2-5; 8 bases line up with TRBD2. Germline V CDR1 and CDR2: LGHDT, YNNKEL (reference sequence). CDR3 length: 14 amino acids. J lost 5 bases, V lost 3 bases, and 5 bases had no gene match. Here the CDR3 reads CASSHRGGGETQYF. CDR3 coding DNA: TGTGCCAGCAGCCACCGGGGGGGCGGGGAGACCCAGTACTTC.

The rearrangement uses TRBV6-1 and TRBJ2-3, with TRBD1 as a possible D gene (5 bases). The ends were cut back, 2 bases at V and 6 bases at J, with 15 bases in the middle. CDR1 is MNHNS and CDR2 is SASEGT in the germline V gene. This CDR3 is built from 15 residues. CDR3 DNA sequence: TGTGCCAGCAGTGAACAGGGTTCCTTTGTGGATACGCAGTATTTT. Translated: CASSEQGSFVDTQYF.

V usage is TRBV5-1 and J usage is TRBJ1-4; the match to TRBD1 covers 9 bases. The CDR3 is made up of 16 amino acids. CDR1 SGHRS and CDR2 YFSETQ come from the germline V gene. The ends lost 0 bases at V and 3 bases at J; junction bases unmatched: 3. For the CDR3, the DNA is TGCGCCAGCAGCTTGGATGGGACAGGGCCTAATGAAAAACTGTTTTTT. Its protein is CASSLDGTGPNEKLFF.